This T cell receptor beta chain is drawn from a study of blood T cell repertoires in COVID-19 (dated by TCRdb to 2020 to 2022). Regarding the study in general: Samples from collaborators originated in the United States, Italy and Spain and spanned both the acute and convalescent phases of COVID-19. The material from the prospective study consisted of cDNA or gDNA derived from T cells, B-cell-depleted T cells, or PBMCs. The dataset comprised deeply sampled blood TCRbeta repertoires from subjects exposed to, actively infected with, or recovered from COVID-19. A freely available public database, intended as a resource for researchers studying the immune response to SARS-CoV-2, is where the repertoires were released. The samples were drawn from the first 160 participants of the ongoing ImmuneRACE study and from 1,254 subjects provided by 6 global collaborators. Sample metadata almost always included a de-identified subject ID, COVID-19 status, age in years and sex. Where HLA class I and class II types were available, the types were taken from metadata supplied by the sample provider, not from assay-based typing. What the research found in general, with its limitations: Clinical and demographic metadata were provided uncurated, with the amount varying by source and participant.

The CDR3 numbers 16 residues from cysteine through phenylalanine. Left in the record is the CDR3 DNA by itself, 48 bases read in frame from the first base. From V the trimming removes 3 bases and from J it removes 3 bases, while the gene matches leave 6 bases of the junction unaccounted for. The germline V gene specifies SGHVS as CDR1 and FNYEAQ as CDR2. Whole blood was collected in K2EDTA tubes by collaborating institutions according to the institutions' own protocols. Collaborator samples were shipped for TCRbeta analysis as frozen whole blood, isolated PBMCs, or DNA extracted from either sample type. TCRbeta CDR3 regions were amplified from genomic DNA by means of the immunoSEQ Assay, a bias-controlled multiplex PCR. The authors' pipeline ran thus. The number of nucleated cells in each sample was estimated from the amplification of reference gene primers within the assay. Sequence reads were collapsed and filtered to measure the absolute abundance of every unique TCRbeta CDR3 rearrangement. For each sample, productive Simpson clonality was calculated by taking the square root of Simpson's diversity index across productive rearrangements. The table comes from immuneACCESS by way of TCRdb, which keeps in-frame sequences with V and J called. Part of the clones is missing from these tables; in studies checked, under half for an unresolved V gene and the rest for unknown reasons. V and J calls and clone size come straight from that table; D and trimming were deduced from the DNA. The sample contains under 250,000 clones, roughly 90% of them found a single time. The biggest ten clones account for 5.5% to 6.5% of the sample.

With regard to this clone: The specificity of this receptor is unknown. Base qualities are not provided; no much larger clone lies one nucleotide away.

The material sequenced was peripheral blood. The chain couples TRBV7-6 to TRBJ2-7, with 12 bases aligning to TRBD2. This receptor was obtained from a man aged 60 to 75 with acute or convalescent COVID-19. For the CDR3, the sequence is CASSLRTSGMYYEQYF. The DNA sequence is given as TGTGCCAGCAGCTTGCGGACTAGCGGGATGTACTACGAGCAGTACTTC. The CDR3, completed at both ends by the reference TRBV7-6 and TRBJ2-7 genes, gives the full variable domain GAGVSQSPRYKVTKRGQDVALRCDPISGHVSLYWYRQALGQGPEFLTYFNYEAQQDKSGLPNDRFSAERPEGSISTLTIQRTEQRDSAMYRCASSLRTSGMYYEQYFGPGTRLTVT.